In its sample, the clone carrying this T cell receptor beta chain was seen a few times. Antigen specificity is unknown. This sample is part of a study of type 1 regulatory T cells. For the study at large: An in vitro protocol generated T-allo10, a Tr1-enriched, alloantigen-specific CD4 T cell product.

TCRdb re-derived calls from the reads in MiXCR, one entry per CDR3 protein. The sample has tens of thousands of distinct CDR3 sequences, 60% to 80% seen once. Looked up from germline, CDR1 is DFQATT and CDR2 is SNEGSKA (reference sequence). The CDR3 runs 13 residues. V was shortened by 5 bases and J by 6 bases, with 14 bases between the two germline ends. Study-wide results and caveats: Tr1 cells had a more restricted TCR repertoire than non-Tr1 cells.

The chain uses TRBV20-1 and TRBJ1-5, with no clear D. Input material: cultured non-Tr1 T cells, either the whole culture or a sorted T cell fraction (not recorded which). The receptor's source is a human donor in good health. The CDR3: CSAPGGLGQPQHF. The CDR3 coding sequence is TGCAGTGCTCCCGGCGGATTAGGTCAGCCCCAGCATTTT.